A single sample gave rise to the 19 T cell receptor beta chains below, sequenced in a study of beta chain features in type 1 diabetes. As every portion of the isolated RNA was reverse transcribed, the sequencing read expressed TCRB transcripts. The protocol was immunoSEQ multiplex PCR, while the TCRdb copy is restricted to in-frame clones and leaves out a portion. Among some 250,000 clones listed, about 25% were seen once. Sequencing input: central memory CD4+ T cells from blood. These receptors came from a man under 40 in good health.

In this sample, this clone turned up a few times. This rearrangement joins TRBV15 to TRBJ1-2, with D perhaps matching TRBD1 (5 bases). This CDR3 has 16 residues. CDR1 and CDR2 from the germline V gene are LNHNV and YYDKDF (reference sequence). The V gene lost 1 base and the J gene lost 1 base, with 13 bases spanning the gap. CDR3: CATSRAGTGSNYGYTF. For the CDR3, the DNA is TGTGCCACCAGCAGAGCCGGGACTGGAAGTAACTATGGCTACACCTTC.

The chain links TRBV5-1 to TRBJ2-1; D might be TRBD2 (5 bases). CDR3 length equals 16 residues. Per germline, CDR1 SGHRS and CDR2 YFSETQ. The germline V and J ends were trimmed by 0 bases and 2 bases, with 12 bases remaining between them. CDR3 sequence reads: CASSLEGASTYNEQFF. DNA of the CDR3: TGCGCCAGCAGCTTGGAGGGAGCATCGACCTACAATGAGCAGTTCTTC.

The gene calls are TRBV6-5 and TRBJ2-5; D is ambiguous. CDR3 size: 13 residues. V lost 0 bases and J lost 5, with 7 bases in between. The germline V gene has CDR1 MNHEY and CDR2 SVGAGI. This CDR3 is CASSYSRRETQYF. The DNA of the CDR3 is TGTGCCAGCAGTTACTCGAGGCGGGAGACCCAGTACTTC.

This clone has just a few counts. The V and J genes are TRBV7-2 and TRBJ2-7; D perhaps matches TRBD2 (6 bases). The V end lost 5 bases, the J end lost 3 bases, and 11 bases lay between the germline ends. This CDR3 is built from 13 residues. Looked up from germline, CDR1 is SGHTA and CDR2 is FQGNSA. CDR3 loop: CASSQGLLYEQYF. The CDR3 DNA follows: TGTGCCAGCAGCCAGGGACTCCTCTACGAGCAGTACTTC.

This clone was picked up a small number of times. The J gene is TRBJ2-1, the V gene TRBV15, with D possibly being TRBD2 (6 bases). The CDR3 sequence is 16 residues long. Germline CDR1 reads LNHNV; CDR2 reads YYDKDF (reference sequence). V shed 5 bases and J shed 0 bases, with 14 bases lying between them. The CDR3 protein is CATSGERRDSYNEQFF. The CDR3 DNA reads as TGTGCCACCAGCGGGGAGCGGAGGGACTCCTACAATGAGCAGTTCTTC.

This clone occurred a few times. This rearrangement joins TRBV6-1 to TRBJ2-1; maybe TRBD2 (5 bases). Germline loops: CDR1 MNHNS, CDR2 SASEGT. The V end was cut by 2 bases, the J end by 4 bases, with 9 bases between. This CDR3 region has 14 residues. The CDR3 DNA is TGTGCCAGCAGTGAAAACCGCGGGTACAATGAGCAGTTCTTC. Protein sequence: CASSENRGYNEQFF.

This clone occurred a few times. At one end the junction does not follow the germline gene, possibly because of a read error. This chain uses TRBV7-2 with TRBJ2-1; TRBD2 matches 8 bases. Germline V gene lookup returns CDR1 SGHTA and CDR2 FQGNSA. The CDR3 has 16 residues. CDR3 amino acids: CASSLSSGVTYNEQLF. The CDR3 DNA reads TGTGCCAGCAGCTTGAGTAGCGGGGTAACCTACAATGAGCAGCTCTTC. Drawing the rest from reference TRBV7-2 and TRBJ2-1, the complete variable domain is GAGVSQSPSNKVTEKGKDVELRCDPISGHTALYWYRQSLGQGLEFLIYFQGNSAPDKSGLPSDRFSAERTGGSVSTLTIQRTQQEDSAVYLCASSLSSGVTYNEQLFGPGTRLTVL.

This chain links TRBV6-5 with TRBJ2-5; either TRBD1 or TRBD2 may supply D (6 bases each). Germline CDR1 and CDR2: MNHEY and SVGAGI. CDR3 length equals 15 residues. Trimming cost V 5 bases and J 0 bases, with 13 bases left between them. The CDR3 region has the DNA TGTGCCAGCAGTCCAGGTGGGGGGCACCAAGAGACCCAGTACTTC. Translated: CASSPGGGHQETQYF.

There are many counts of this clone. J is TRBJ2-1 and V is TRBV15, with TRBD1 identical over 7 bases. Germline V gene lookup returns CDR1 LNHNV and CDR2 YYDKDF (reference sequence). The CDR3 is made up of 16 amino acids. After removal of 0 bases from V and 7 bases from J, the junction contained 9 bases not matched to a gene. CDR3 sequence: CATSREGAAGGNEQFF. CDR3 nucleotide sequence: TGTGCCACCAGCAGAGAGGGGGCGGCAGGGGGAAATGAGCAGTTCTTC.

This clone was observed a few times. The same CDR3 arises from other DNA sequences in this sample as well. The gene calls are TRBV7-9 and TRBJ2-3, with D unclear. V was clipped by 0 bases and J by 3 bases, with 7 bases between them. This CDR3 is 14 amino acids long. Germline assignment: CDR1 SEHNR and CDR2 FQNEAQ (reference sequence). CDR3 nucleotides: TGTGCCAGCAGCTTAGCGCGACCTACAGATACGCAGTATTTT. Its protein product is CASSLARPTDTQYF.

This clone has only a few counts. With a far larger clone one base away, a read error is the likely cause. V is TRBV5-4 and J is TRBJ2-6, with a weak D call TRBD1 (5 bases). The CDR3 spans 15 residues. CDR1 is SGHNT, CDR2 YYREEE, per germline (reference sequence). The DNA of the CDR3 is TGTGCCAGCAGCTTTTCTGCCTCTGGGGCCAACGGCCTGACTTTC. Translation gives CASSFSASGANGLTF.

A note on this clone: The junction and the germline gene differ at one end; a read error may be behind it. The chain links TRBV6-1 to TRBJ2-2; 8 bases agree with TRBD2. The germline V gene encodes CDR1 MNHNS and CDR2 SASEGT. This CDR3 has 16 residues. The CDR3 region has the DNA TGTGCCAGCACTGAAGCCGGGACTAGTTCGACCGGGGAGCTGTTTTTT. It is translated as CASTEAGTSSTGELFF.

This clone was seen more than once but under ten times. V and J are TRBV18 and TRBJ2-1; D is ambiguous. The CDR3 is made up of 11 amino acids. V lost 3 bases to trimming and J lost 9 bases, with 6 bases between them. Per the germline V gene, CDR1 is KGHSH and CDR2 is LQKENI. The CDR3 DNA reads TGTGCCAGCTCACCCGATCTTGAGCAGTTCTTC. Its protein is CASSPDLEQFF. The full variable domain, rest sourced from reference TRBV18 and TRBJ2-1, is NAGVMQNPRHLVRRRGQEARLRCSPMKGHSHVYWYRQLPEEGLKFMVYLQKENIIDESGMPKERFSAEFPKEGPSILRIQQVVRGDSAAYFCASSPDLEQFFGPGTRLTVL.

This clone was recorded a few times. The genes are TRBV7-2 and TRBJ2-7; D gene unclear. The CDR3 contains 14 residues. V was shortened by 4 bases and J by 2 bases, with 12 bases between the two germline ends. Germline V gene data show CDR1 as SGHTA and CDR2 as FQGNSA. CDR3 nucleotides: TGTGCCAGCAGCTCTATGGCTAGTGCCTACGAGCAGTACTTC. Protein product: CASSSMASAYEQYF.

This clone turned up a few times. Other DNA sequences from this sample encode an identical CDR3 as well. V gene TRBV5-1 combines with J gene TRBJ2-5; tentatively, D is TRBD1 (5 bases). V dropped 0 bases and J dropped 2 bases, with 5 bases sitting between them. Germline V gene sequence: CDR1 SGHRS, CDR2 YFSETQ. The CDR3 runs to 13 residues. CDR3 in DNA: TGCGCCAGCAGCTTGGGACAGCAAGAGACCCAGTACTTC. Protein sequence: CASSLGQQETQYF.

V and J are TRBV20-1 and TRBJ2-1; no reliable D call. CDR3 length: 11 amino acids. In germline, CDR1 is DFQATT, CDR2 SNEGSKA (reference sequence). The V gene lost 3 bases and the J gene lost 9 bases, with 9 bases spanning the gap. As DNA, the CDR3 is TGCAGTGCTAGTAGGTATCCTGAGCAGTTCTTC. Residues: CSASRYPEQFF.

This clone appeared a few times. The genes are TRBV25-1 and TRBJ1-5; D is perhaps TRBD1 (6 bases). The V and J ends lost 4 bases and 5 bases respectively, with 18 bases between them. Germline V gene lookup returns CDR1 MGHDK and CDR2 SYGVNS. This CDR3 is 16 amino acids long. DNA for the CDR3: TGTGCCAGCAGTGGAGGGGGACAATGGGGAGATCAGCCCCAGCATTTT. It translates to CASSGGGQWGDQPQHF. Looking up the rest from reference TRBV25-1 and TRBJ1-5 gives the full variable domain: EADIYQTPRYLVIGTGKKITLECSQTMGHDKMYWYQQDPGMELHLIHYSYGVNSTEKGDLSSESTVSRIRTEHFPLTLESARPSHTSQYLCASSGGGQWGDQPQHFGDGTRLSIL.

The chain couples TRBV10-3 to TRBJ1-3; D is possibly TRBD1 (5 bases). CDR1 and CDR2 (germline): ENHRY, SYGVKD. V lost 6 bases, J lost 0 bases, and 9 bases lay in between. This CDR3 contains 14 residues. CDR3 nucleotide sequence: TGTGCCATCAGACAGGACCTCTCTGGAAACACCATATATTTT. Translating it yields CAIRQDLSGNTIYF.

The chain carries TRBV7-2 and TRBJ2-1; D perhaps matches TRBD1 (6 bases). Trimming stripped 4 bases from V and 0 bases from J, with 10 bases between. Germline V CDR1 and CDR2: SGHTA, FQGNSA. The CDR3 consists of 15 residues. CDR3 in DNA: TGTGCCAGCAGCTCCGGGACACCCTCCTACAATGAGCAGTTCTTC. It codes for CASSSGTPSYNEQFF.